The T cell receptor (beta chain) under discussion was sequenced for a study of blood T cell repertoires in COVID-19. Authors' processing steps: How many nucleated cells were present was estimated from reference gene primer amplification. Generated by immunoSEQ multiplex PCR, the TCRdb table keeps only in-frame clones and is missing some. The V and J calls and the clone size are those of that table, but D and trimming were determined from the DNA. In the table there are about 14,000 clones, less than 75% of which are singletons. Sequenced sample: peripheral blood. The clonotype comes from a boy younger than 10 with active or convalescent COVID-19.

The CDR3 sequence is CAISPGNSNEKLFF. In DNA, the CDR3 is TGTGCCATCAGCCCAGGGAACTCTAATGAAAAACTGTTTTTT. The chain recombines TRBV10-3 with TRBJ1-4, with a tentative D call TRBD1 (5 bases). The V gene's germline CDR1 is ENHRY and CDR2 SYGVKD. The CDR3 sequence is 14 residues long. Trimming removed 6 bases at V and 3 bases at J, with 11 bases between.